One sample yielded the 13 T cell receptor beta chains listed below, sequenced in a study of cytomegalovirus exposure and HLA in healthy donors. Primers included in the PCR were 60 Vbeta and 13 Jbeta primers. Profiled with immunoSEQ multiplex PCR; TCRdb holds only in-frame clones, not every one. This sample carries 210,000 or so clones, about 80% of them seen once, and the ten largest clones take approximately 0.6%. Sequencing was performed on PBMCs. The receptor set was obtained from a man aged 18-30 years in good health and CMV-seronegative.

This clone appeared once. The CDR3 loop is CASSPPGGDQETQYF. The CDR3 bases are TGTGCCAGCAGTCCGCCGGGAGGGGACCAAGAGACCCAGTACTTC. The chain recombines TRBV7-9 with TRBJ2-5, with 8 bases lining up with TRBD2. The CDR3 totals 15 residues. Germline V gene data show CDR1 as SEHNR and CDR2 as FQNEAQ (reference sequence). With V trimmed by 6 bases and J by 0 bases, 6 bases remained unmatched.

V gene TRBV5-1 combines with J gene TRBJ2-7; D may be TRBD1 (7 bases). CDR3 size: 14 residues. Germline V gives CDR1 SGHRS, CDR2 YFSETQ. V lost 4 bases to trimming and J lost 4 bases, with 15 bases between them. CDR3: CASSLLTGTYEQYF. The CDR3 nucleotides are TGCGCCAGCAGCCTATTGACAGGGACTTACGAGCAGTACTTC.

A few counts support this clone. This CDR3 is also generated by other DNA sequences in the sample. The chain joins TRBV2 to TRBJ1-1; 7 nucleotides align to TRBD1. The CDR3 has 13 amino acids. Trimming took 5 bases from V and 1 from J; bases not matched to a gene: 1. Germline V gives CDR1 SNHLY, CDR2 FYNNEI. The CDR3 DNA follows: TGTGCCAGCAGTCGACAGGGGAACACTGAAGCTTTCTTT. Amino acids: CASSRQGNTEAFF.

The CDR3 sequence: CSVDRADEETQYF. CDR3 DNA: TGCAGCGTGGACAGGGCGGACGAAGAGACCCAGTACTTC. The rearrangement joins TRBV29-1 to TRBJ2-5; 8 bases are shared with TRBD1. The CDR3 is 13 residues long. V was clipped by 6 bases and J by 3 bases; unmatched bases: 6. Germline assignment: CDR1 SQVTM and CDR2 ANQGSEA. Drawing the rest from reference TRBV29-1 and TRBJ2-5, the complete variable domain is SAVISQKPSRDICQRGTSLTIQCQVDSQVTMMFWYRQQPGQSLTLIATANQGSEATYESGFVIDKFPISRPNLTFSTLTVSNMSPEDSSIYLCSVDRADEETQYFGPGTRLLVL.

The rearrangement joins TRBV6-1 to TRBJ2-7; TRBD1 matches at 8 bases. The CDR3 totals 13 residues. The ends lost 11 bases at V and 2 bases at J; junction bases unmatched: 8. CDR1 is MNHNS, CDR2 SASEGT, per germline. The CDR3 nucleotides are TGTGCCGCCGCGGGACAGGCAACCTACGAGCAGTACTTC. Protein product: CAAAGQATYEQYF.

As DNA, the CDR3 is TGTGCCAGCCCCCCGGGACAGCCCTACGAGCAGTACTTC. It translates to CASPPGQPYEQYF. The V gene is TRBV2, the J gene TRBJ2-7; 7 nucleotides match TRBD1. The CDR3 length is 13 residues. The junction had 6 bases not matched to a gene; V was cut back by 8 bases and J by 2 bases. Germline CDR1 SNHLY, CDR2 FYNNEI.

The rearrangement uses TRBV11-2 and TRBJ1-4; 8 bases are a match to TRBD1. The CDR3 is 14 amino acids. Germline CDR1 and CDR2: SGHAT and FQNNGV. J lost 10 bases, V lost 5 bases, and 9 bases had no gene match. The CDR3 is CASSPRTGWGKLFF. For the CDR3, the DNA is TGTGCCAGCAGCCCGAGGACAGGGTGGGGAAAACTGTTTTTT.

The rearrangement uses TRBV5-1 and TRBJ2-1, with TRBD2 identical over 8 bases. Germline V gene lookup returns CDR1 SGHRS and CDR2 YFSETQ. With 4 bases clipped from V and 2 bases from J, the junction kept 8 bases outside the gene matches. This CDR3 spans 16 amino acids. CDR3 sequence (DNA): TGCGCCAGCAGCGGGAAAGCGGGGGAGGCCTACAATGAGCAGTTCTTC. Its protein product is CASSGKAGEAYNEQFF.

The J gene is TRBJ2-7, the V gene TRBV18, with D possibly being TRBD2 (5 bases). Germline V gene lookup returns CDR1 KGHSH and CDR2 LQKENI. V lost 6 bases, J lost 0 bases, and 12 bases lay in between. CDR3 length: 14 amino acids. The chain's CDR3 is CASSLTRDSYEQYF. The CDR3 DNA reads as TGTGCCAGCTCTCTTACCCGGGACTCCTACGAGCAGTACTTC.

The DNA of the CDR3 is TGTGCCAGCTTCCGAGGAGCGGGAAACCACGAGCAGTACTTC. This translates into CASFRGAGNHEQYF. The chain links TRBV11-2 to TRBJ2-7; 7 positions agree with TRBD2. Germline V gene sequence: CDR1 SGHAT, CDR2 FQNNGV. The J segment lost 5 bases and the V segment lost 8 bases, leaving 12 bases of the junction unmatched. The CDR3 is 14 residues long.

CDR3 sequence (DNA): TGCGCCAGCAGTCCGGATGGCGCTAGCGGCCTTTTTTACAATGAGCAGTTCTTC. This sequence encodes CASSPDGASGLFYNEQFF. The J gene is TRBJ2-1, the V gene TRBV23-1; 7 bases agree with TRBD2. TRBV23-1 is flagged as an ORF with uncertain function. This CDR3 comprises 18 residues. The V gene end was trimmed by 4 bases and the J gene end by 4 bases; junction bases not matched to a gene: 16.

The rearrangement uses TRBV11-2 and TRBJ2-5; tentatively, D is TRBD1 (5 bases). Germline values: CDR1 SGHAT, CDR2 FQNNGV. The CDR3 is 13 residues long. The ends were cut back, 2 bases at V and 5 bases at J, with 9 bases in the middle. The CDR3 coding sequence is TGTGCCAGCAGCTTAAGGGGTGGGGAGACCCAGTACTTC. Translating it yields CASSLRGGETQYF.

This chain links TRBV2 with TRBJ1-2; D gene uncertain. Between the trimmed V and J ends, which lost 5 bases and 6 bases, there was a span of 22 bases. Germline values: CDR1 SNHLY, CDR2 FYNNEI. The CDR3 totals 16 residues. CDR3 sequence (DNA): TGTGCCAGCAGTCCCGCCAAGAGAAAGGGAGGGAATGGCTACACCTTC. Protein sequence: CASSPAKRKGGNGYTF.